Reported below is one TCR beta chain. This sample was included in a study of blood T cell repertoires in COVID-19. During active infection, Seattle patients enrolled and were then monitored through disease. The CDR3 covers 18 residues. Sequenced by immunoSEQ multiplex PCR; TCRdb stores in-frame clones only, minus some. The data show 150,000 to 250,000 clones, around 75% seen once. V gene TRBV21-1 combines with J gene TRBJ2-7; the table's TRBD1 call for D was not verified on the DNA. TRBV21-1 is an annotated pseudogene. The sequenced material came from peripheral blood. The clonotype comes from a middle-aged woman with COVID-19, enrolled during active disease. In nucleotides, the CDR3 is TGTGCCAGCAGCAAACTGGGACAGTCCAATCCGGGGAGCTACGAGCAGTACTTC. Residues: CASSKLGQSNPGSYEQYF.